These 32 T cell receptor beta chains share one sample of origin, sequenced in a study of Ad26.COV2.S vaccination and SARS-CoV-2 variants. Profiling relied on immunoSEQ multiplex PCR, and the TCRdb table lists in-frame clones only, not all of them. Here the sample spans some 370,000 clones, 83% being singletons. Treatment defined: around 19 received Ad26.COV2.S at low or high dose, single or two shots; roughly five received placebo; per-sample allocation not given. Sampling was performed 63 days after the first vaccine or placebo injection. The input for sequencing was peripheral blood, taken in a trial of Ad26.COV2.S vaccine versus placebo. These receptor sequences come from a person aged 18-65 years who received the Ad26.COV2.S COVID-19 vaccine or a placebo.

The chain uses TRBV7-9 and TRBJ2-5, with TRBD2 as a possible D gene (5 bases). The V and J ends lost 4 bases and 7 bases respectively, with 16 bases between them. CDR3 length: 14 residues. Germline V gene lookup returns CDR1 SEHNR and CDR2 FQNEAQ (reference sequence). DNA of the CDR3: TGTGCCAGCAGCTGGACCCTAGCTGGCGGGACCCAGTACTTC. It codes for CASSWTLAGGTQYF.

The chain uses TRBV2 and TRBJ2-1; D unclear. CDR1 and CDR2 (germline): SNHLY, FYNNEI. CDR3 length: 13 amino acids. The V gene lost 4 bases and the J gene lost 2 bases, with 6 bases spanning the gap. The CDR3, as DNA: TGTGCCAGCAGTGGTCGACCCTACAATGAGCAGTTCTTC. It codes for CASSGRPYNEQFF.

This clone was seen once. The chain links TRBV5-6 to TRBJ2-7; D may correspond to TRBD1 or TRBD2 (5 bases each). Between the trimmed V and J ends, which lost 2 bases and 0 bases, there was a span of 15 bases. CDR3 size: 16 residues. Germline CDR1 reads SGHDT; CDR2 reads YYEEEE. CDR3 sequence reads: CASSFGTGKGSYEQYF. Here the CDR3 DNA reads TGTGCCAGCAGCTTTGGGACGGGGAAGGGCTCCTACGAGCAGTACTTC. The complete variable domain, with remaining parts taken from reference TRBV5-6 and TRBJ2-7, reads DAGVTQSPTHLIKTRGQQVTLRCSPKSGHDTVSWYQQALGQGPQFIFQYYEEEERQRGNFPDRFSGHQFPNYSSELNVNALLLGDSALYLCASSFGTGKGSYEQYFGPGTRLTVT.

The V call is TRBV19, the J call TRBJ1-1, with 12 bases aligning to TRBD1. The germline gives CDR1 LNHDA, CDR2 SQIVND (reference sequence). CDR3 length: 15 amino acids. V dropped 8 bases and J dropped 7; count of bases not matched to a gene: 11. CDR3: CASVFRDRGLGEAFF. CDR3 bases: TGTGCCAGTGTTTTCCGGGACAGGGGGCTCGGTGAAGCTTTCTTT.

The V gene is TRBV6-6, the J gene TRBJ1-2, with D hard to call. The CDR3 is made up of 13 amino acids. Trimming removed 5 bases from V and 3 bases from J, with 10 bases in between. The V gene's germline CDR1 is MNHNY and CDR2 SVGAGI (reference sequence). The CDR3 DNA is TGTGCCAGCAGTCCGGTGGGTGACTATGGCTACACCTTC. Residues: CASSPVGDYGYTF.

This chain uses TRBV19 with TRBJ2-7; 12 nucleotides agree with TRBD1. The CDR3 consists of 14 residues. Germline V gives CDR1 LNHDA, CDR2 SQIVND (reference sequence). Germline trimming cut 7 bases from V and 7 bases from J; bases unmatched to any gene: 8. CDR3 protein: CASMGGQGASEQYF. In DNA, the CDR3 is TGTGCCAGTATGGGGGGACAGGGGGCGTCGGAGCAGTACTTC.

V and J are TRBV6-5 and TRBJ1-4; 9 positions match TRBD1. The CDR3 is 15 amino acids. After removal of 7 bases from V and 5 bases from J, the junction contained 8 bases not matched to a gene. From germline, CDR1 is MNHEY and CDR2 SVGAGI. CDR3: CASTWAGTGNEKLFF. The CDR3, as DNA: TGTGCCAGCACTTGGGCCGGGACAGGGAATGAAAAACTGTTTTTT.

This chain links TRBV11-2 with TRBJ1-3; D not resolved. CDR1 and CDR2 (germline): SGHAT, FQNNGV. The ends were cut back, 5 bases at V and 0 bases at J, with 11 bases in the middle. This CDR3 comprises 15 residues. Written as DNA, the CDR3 is TGTGCCAGCAGCCCCCTGATCCACTCTGGAAACACCATATATTTT. Translating it yields CASSPLIHSGNTIYF. Using reference TRBV11-2 and TRBJ1-3 for the parts outside the CDR3, the full variable domain is EAGVAQSPRYKIIEKRQSVAFWCNPISGHATLYWYQQILGQGPKLLIQFQNNGVVDDSQLPKDRFSAERLKGVDSTLKIQPAKLEDSAVYLCASSPLIHSGNTIYFGEGSWLTVV.

V and J are TRBV7-9 and TRBJ1-1, with D possibly TRBD1 on 6 matching bases. The germline V gene has CDR1 SEHNR and CDR2 FQNEAQ (reference sequence). Trimming cost V 5 bases and J 0 bases, with 13 bases left between them. This CDR3 has 15 amino acids. CDR3 nucleotide sequence: TGTGCCAGCAGCCCTAGCGGACAGATGAACACTGAAGCTTTCTTT. The encoded protein is CASSPSGQMNTEAFF.

This chain joins TRBV4-1 and TRBJ1-1, with D unclear. From germline, CDR1 is MGHRA and CDR2 YSYEKL. This CDR3 is built from 16 residues. Trimming stripped 3 bases from V and 7 bases from J, with 21 bases between. The CDR3 sequence: CASSHFELARPYEAFF. CDR3 coding DNA: TGCGCCAGCAGCCATTTCGAACTGGCGCGGCCCTATGAAGCTTTCTTT.

This chain links TRBV5-6 with TRBJ1-2; D ambiguous. This CDR3 has 15 residues. Germline-derived CDR1 and CDR2 are SGHDT and YYEEEE. The V end lost 0 bases, the J end lost 2 bases, and 11 bases lay between the germline ends. The CDR3 sequence: CASSLAPGDNYGYTF. The CDR3 DNA reads TGTGCCAGCAGCTTGGCCCCCGGTGACAACTATGGCTACACCTTC.

V is TRBV19 and J is TRBJ2-2; maybe TRBD1 (5 bases). The CDR3 is 15 amino acids. Germline assignment: CDR1 LNHDA and CDR2 SQIVND (reference sequence). V was trimmed by 7 bases and J by 2 bases, leaving 14 bases between them. The CDR3: CASTPQGSNTGELFF. Here the CDR3 DNA reads TGTGCCAGTACCCCCCAGGGCAGCAACACCGGGGAGCTGTTTTTT.

The chain joins TRBV5-1 to TRBJ2-3; 11 bases fit TRBD1. Per the germline V gene, CDR1 is SGHRS and CDR2 is YFSETQ. J lost 9 bases, V lost 5 bases, and 11 bases had no gene match. This CDR3 spans 15 amino acids. The CDR3 coding sequence is TGCGCCAGCAGTTCCGGACAGGGGGCTCCCATCACGCAGTATTTT. Translation: CASSSGQGAPITQYF.

The chain recombines TRBV6-5 with TRBJ1-5, with a tentative D call TRBD1 (6 bases). The CDR3 is 14 amino acids. Germline CDR1 reads MNHEY; CDR2 reads SVGAGI. Trimming shortened V by 2 bases and J by 7 bases, and 12 bases separated the two germline ends. DNA for the CDR3: TGTGCCAGCAGTTACGGCCGGACAGCACAGCCCCAGCATTTT. Amino acid sequence: CASSYGRTAQPQHF.

This sequence joins TRBV28 and TRBJ2-5; the D is unclear. The germline gives CDR1 MDHEN, CDR2 SYDVKM. Trimming took off 5 bases at V and 1 base at J, with 8 bases between the two ends. The CDR3 length is 13 residues. The CDR3 sequence: CASSTPAQETQYF. The DNA for the CDR3 is TGTGCCAGCAGTACTCCTGCCCAAGAGACCCAGTACTTC.

V usage is TRBV5-4 and J usage is TRBJ1-2, with a possible D match to TRBD1 (6 bases). Trimming left V 5 bases short and J 4 bases short, with 18 bases between. Germline-derived CDR1 and CDR2 are SGHNT and YYREEE (reference sequence). The CDR3 has 15 amino acids. The CDR3 coding sequence is TGTGCCAGCAGGTCCCTAGGGGGGAGCCTCTATGGCTACACCTTC. Amino acid sequence: CASRSLGGSLYGYTF.

The chain employs TRBV6-5 and TRBJ2-7; D gene unclear. The CDR3 length is 15 residues. With 0 bases removed from V and 0 bases from J, the gap between germline ends came to 9 bases. CDR1 is MNHEY, CDR2 SVGAGI, per germline. The chain's CDR3 is CASSYSPARSYEQYF. The CDR3 DNA reads TGTGCCAGCAGTTACTCTCCCGCTCGCTCCTACGAGCAGTACTTC.

The chain recombines TRBV7-2 with TRBJ2-4; 7 bases line up with TRBD1. Germline V lookup: CDR1 SGHTA, CDR2 FQGNSA. Losses at the gene ends were 5 bases for V and 0 bases for J; bases not matched to a gene: 7. There are 16 residues in the CDR3. The CDR3 nucleotides read TGTGCCAGCAGCCTTAGGACAGGCCTAGCCAAAAACATTCAGTACTTC. It translates to CASSLRTGLAKNIQYF.

The chain uses TRBV5-4 and TRBJ2-1; the match to TRBD1 covers 7 bases. The CDR3 consists of 12 residues. The V gene end was trimmed by 9 bases and the J gene end by 9 bases; junction bases not matched to a gene: 9. CDR1 SGHNT and CDR2 YYREEE come from the germline V gene (reference sequence). The CDR3 DNA follows: TGTGCCATGAGAAAGGGGGCGGGTGAGCAGTTCTTC. Translated, it gives CAMRKGAGEQFF.

The chain recombines TRBV4-1 with TRBJ1-1, with 7 bases that match TRBD1. Germline V gene lookup returns CDR1 MGHRA and CDR2 YSYEKL. Unmatched junction bases numbered 5, after V lost 2 bases and J lost 5 bases. The CDR3 has 14 residues. The CDR3 sequence: CASSQINRGTEAFF. The CDR3 coding sequence is TGCGCCAGCAGCCAAATCAACAGGGGAACTGAAGCTTTCTTT.

V is TRBV4-3 and J is TRBJ2-2; weak D call: TRBD1 (5 bases). Germline CDR1 reads LGHNA; CDR2 reads YSLEER. The CDR3 is 18 residues long. The V gene lost 7 bases and the J gene lost 5 bases, with 26 bases spanning the gap. CDR3 loop: CASTKRGSPAGPTGELFF. The CDR3 DNA reads as TGCGCCAGCACCAAACGAGGTAGTCCGGCAGGGCCTACCGGGGAGCTGTTTTTT.

This chain uses TRBV5-6 with TRBJ1-2, with no clear D. Germline V gene data show CDR1 as SGHDT and CDR2 as YYEEEE. CDR3 length equals 14 residues. V was trimmed by 0 bases and J by 8 bases, leaving 14 bases between them. The CDR3 sequence: CASSLVPNLGGYTF. The CDR3 region has the DNA TGTGCCAGCAGCTTGGTACCTAATTTGGGAGGCTACACCTTC.

CDR3 region: CASSTTAVVKAFF. The CDR3 region has the DNA TGTGCCAGCAGTACGACGGCGGTTGTTAAAGCTTTCTTT. The V call is TRBV12-3 or TRBV12-4, the J call TRBJ1-1; D unresolved. This CDR3 spans 13 amino acids. Trimming left V 5 bases short and J 9 bases short, with 16 bases between.

This chain uses TRBV7-9 with TRBJ1-5, with unresolved D. This CDR3 region has 14 residues. The germline V and J ends were trimmed by 2 bases and 5 bases, with 10 bases remaining between them. CDR1 is SEHNR and CDR2 is FQNEAQ in the germline V gene (reference sequence). In nucleotides, the CDR3 is TGTGCCAGCAGCTTAACCGGAACCGATCAGCCCCAGCATTTT. It is translated as CASSLTGTDQPQHF.

CDR3 in amino acids: CASSSRTGSANVLTF. CDR3 DNA: TGTGCCAGCAGCTCTCGGACGGGTTCGGCCAACGTCCTGACTTTC. This chain connects TRBV7-2 to TRBJ2-6; D unresolved. V lost 4 bases and J lost 6, with 13 bases in between. Germline values: CDR1 SGHTA, CDR2 FQGNSA. This CDR3 region has 15 residues. Full variable domain (rest looked up from reference TRBV7-2 and TRBJ2-6): GAGVSQSPSNKVTEKGKDVELRCDPISGHTALYWYRQSLGQGLEFLIYFQGNSAPDKSGLPSDRFSAERTGGSVSTLTIQRTQQEDSAVYLCASSSRTGSANVLTFGAGSRLTVL.

The chain carries TRBV3-1 (or the pseudogene TRBV3-2) and TRBJ1-3; TRBD1 might be the D (5 bases). The germline V and J ends were trimmed by 6 bases and 0 bases, with 12 bases remaining between them. This CDR3 contains 15 residues. Germline V gene lookup returns CDR1 LGHDT and CDR2 YNNKEL (reference sequence). CDR3 sequence reads: CASSQGRISGNTIYF. CDR3 sequence (DNA): TGTGCCAGCAGTCAGGGACGCATCTCTGGAAACACCATATATTTT.

The chain employs TRBV3-1 (or the pseudogene TRBV3-2) and TRBJ2-5; TRBD2 matches 10 bases. The CDR3 spans 13 residues. With V trimmed by 7 bases and J by 5 bases, 4 bases remained unmatched. Germline V lookup: CDR1 LGHDT, CDR2 YNNKEL (reference sequence). Here the CDR3 DNA reads TGTGCCAGCAAGCGGGGGGGCGGGGAGACCCAGTACTTC. Residues: CASKRGGGETQYF.

The rearrangement links TRBV7-9 to TRBJ1-4, with 7 bases aligning to TRBD1. CDR3 length: 17 residues. V gave up 1 base and J gave up 8 bases; unmatched junction bases: 13. Germline CDR1 and CDR2: SEHNR and FQNEAQ (reference sequence). The CDR3 region has the DNA TGTGCCAGCAGCTTAGGTGGAGGAGACAGGGATAACGAAAAACTGTTTTTT. It yields the protein CASSLGGGDRDNEKLFF.

This clone was found once. This chain links TRBV19 with TRBJ1-3; the D gene is possibly TRBD1 (6 bases). Germline V gene data show CDR1 as LNHDA and CDR2 as SQIVND (reference sequence). This CDR3 is 17 amino acids long. With 7 bases removed from V and 0 bases from J, the gap between germline ends came to 19 bases. The CDR3 loop reads CASIKPTGINSGNTIYF. CDR3 nucleotides: TGTGCCAGTATCAAGCCCACAGGGATCAACTCTGGAAACACCATATATTTT.

The rearrangement links TRBV27 to TRBJ1-2, with 8 bases aligning to TRBD1. This CDR3 is built from 15 residues. With 2 bases clipped from V and 8 bases from J, the junction kept 10 bases outside the gene matches. Germline V gene lookup returns CDR1 MNHEY and CDR2 SMNVEV (reference sequence). CDR3 residues: CASSLVKGTGLGYTF. The DNA for the CDR3 is TGTGCCAGCAGTTTAGTAAAGGGGACAGGTCTGGGCTACACCTTC.

A word on this clone: This same CDR3 is encoded by further DNA sequences in the sample. The chain joins TRBV2 to TRBJ2-7; possibly TRBD2 for D (5 bases). V lost 7 bases and J lost 3, with 16 bases in between. Germline values: CDR1 SNHLY, CDR2 FYNNEI. This CDR3 is 14 amino acids long. As DNA, the CDR3 is TGTGCCAGCATGTTGACCAGCGGTAGCTACGAGCAGTACTTC. This codes for CASMLTSGSYEQYF.

The V gene is TRBV7-2, the J gene TRBJ2-5; D may be TRBD1 (5 bases). The CDR3 has 14 residues. Trimming took 3 bases from V and 4 from J, leaving 12 bases between them. Germline values: CDR1 SGHTA, CDR2 FQGNSA. In DNA, the CDR3 is TGTGCCAGCAGCTTTCTAGGGGTCCGAGAGACCCAGTACTTC. Amino acid sequence: CASSFLGVRETQYF.